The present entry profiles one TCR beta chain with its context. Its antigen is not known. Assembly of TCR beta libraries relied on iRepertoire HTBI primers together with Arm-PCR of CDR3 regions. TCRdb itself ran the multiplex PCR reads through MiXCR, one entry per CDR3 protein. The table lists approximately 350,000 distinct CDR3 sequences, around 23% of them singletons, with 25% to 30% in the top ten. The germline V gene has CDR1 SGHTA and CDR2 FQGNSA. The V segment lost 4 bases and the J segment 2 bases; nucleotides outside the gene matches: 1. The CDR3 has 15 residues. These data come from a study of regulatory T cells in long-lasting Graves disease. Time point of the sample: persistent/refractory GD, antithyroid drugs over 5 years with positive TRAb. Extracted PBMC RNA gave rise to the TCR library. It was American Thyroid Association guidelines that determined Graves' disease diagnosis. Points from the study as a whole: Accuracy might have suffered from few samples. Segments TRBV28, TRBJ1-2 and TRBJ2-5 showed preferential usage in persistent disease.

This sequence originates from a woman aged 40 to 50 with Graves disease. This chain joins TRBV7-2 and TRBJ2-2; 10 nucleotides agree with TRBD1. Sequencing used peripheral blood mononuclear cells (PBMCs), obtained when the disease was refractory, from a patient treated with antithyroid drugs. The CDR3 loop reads CASSSTGGNTGELFF. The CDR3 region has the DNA TGTGCCAGCAGCTCGACAGGGGGCAACACCGGGGAGCTGTTTTTT.